This T cell receptor (beta chain) was documented in a study of OX40 agonist ivuxolimab in advanced cancers. The timepoints at which blood was sampled were baseline, cycle 4 day 1, and cycle 7 day 1. Clones were sequenced by immunoSEQ multiplex PCR, and TCRdb holds only the in-frame ones, with some missing. The table lists 75,000 to 95,000 clones, around 87% of them singletons. CDR3 size: 13 residues. Germline lookup yields CDR1 MRHNA and CDR2 SNTAGT. V lost 3 bases and J lost 9, with 11 bases in between. Here the sequenced sample was CD4+ or CD8+ T cells sorted from blood, taken in a trial of the OX40 agonist ivuxolimab. The source of this sequence is an adult with an advanced solid tumor such as melanoma, head and neck, liver or kidney cancer. V is TRBV6-4 and J is TRBJ2-2; no definite D call. The CDR3 nucleotides read TGTGCCAGCAGTGATGTCGGTAACCGGGAGCTGTTTTTT. It encodes CASSDVGNRELFF.